The clone carrying this TCR beta chain occurred once. The antigen remains unidentified. The junction shows a germline mismatch at one end, possibly a read error. Donors gave around 9.8 milliliters of peripheral blood apiece. This specimen comes from a study of blood T cells in healthy people across ages. General study findings and limits: Both higher diversity and more naive CD4+ cells marked long-lived donors when set against aged donors.

It was with a sample-barcoded 5' primer and a J-beta primer mix that a second PCR of about 6 to 12 cycles was run. A 12-random-nucleotide template-switch adaptor tagged each cDNA molecule. Via MiXCR, TCRdb re-called the 5' RACE reads, giving one row per CDR3 protein. The sample gives more than 650,000 distinct CDR3 sequences, about 53% of which show up once; roughly 40% is in the top ten. The CDR3 extends over 13 amino acids. Germline V lookup: CDR1 SGHTA, CDR2 FQGNSA. This chain links TRBV7-2 with TRBJ2-7; D unclear. This receptor was obtained from a man of 80 years or more in good health. The source material was blood. The chain's CDR3 is CASSLSLSYEQYF. In DNA, the CDR3 is TGTGCCAGCAGCTTATCTCTCTCCTATGAGCAGTACTTC.